This T cell receptor (beta chain) came from a study of T cell responses to AZD1222 COVID-19 vaccine. Study-wide results and caveats: Spike-specific TCR breadth and depth went up after people got two AZD1222 doses. Sampled repertoires all dated from after the peak T cell response.

The method was immunoSEQ multiplex PCR; TCRdb's version includes in-frame clones alone and lacks a portion of them. Among over 100,000 clones listed, over 75% were seen once. To note about this clone: The target antigen is unknown.

The ends lost 4 bases at V and 4 bases at J; junction bases unmatched: 10. The germline V gene has CDR1 SGHVS and CDR2 FNYEAQ. The CDR3 covers 16 residues. Source: peripheral blood, taken 28 days after the second AZD1222 dose. This TCR came from an adult who received the AZD1222 COVID-19 vaccine. This sequence joins TRBV7-6 and TRBJ2-3, with 8 positions matching TRBD1. In nucleotides, the CDR3 is TGTGCCAGCAGCTCCTTAGGAGGACAGGGAGCAGATACGCAGTATTTT. Translated, it gives CASSSLGGQGADTQYF.